A selection of T cell receptor beta chains follows, all from one sample in a study of blood T cell repertoires in COVID-19. TCRdb's copy holds only in-frame clones and misses some; the assay was immunoSEQ multiplex PCR. The table shows 200,000 to 300,000 clones, with around 88% occurring only once. Specimen: PBMCs or T cells enriched from blood (not recorded which). The receptors were sampled from a woman between 40 and 50 years old with acute COVID-19. Each CDR3 is given with its conserved first and last residue. D genes are given only for firm matches. A clone size is listed for some rows: how often the clone was seen (once, few, many), or a class if it is expanded.

- | TRBJ1-3 | - | TRBV30 | CAWSNSVAGNTIYF | TGTGCCTGGAGCAACTCGGTAGCTGGAAACACCATATATTTT
TRBD1 | TRBJ1-1 | - | TRBV2 | CASSPRDREAFF | TGTGCCAGCAGTCCCCGGGACAGGGAAGCTTTCTTT
- | TRBJ1-1 | - | TRBV5-1 | CASRESGGAGAEAFF | TGCGCCAGCAGGGAGTCGGGGGGCGCAGGGGCTGAAGCTTTCTTT
- | TRBJ2-2 | once | TRBV5-1 | CASSLVGQQAGELFF | TGCGCCAGCAGCTTGGTTGGCCAGCAGGCCGGGGAGCTGTTTTTT
TRBD1 | TRBJ2-1 | - | TRBV14 | CASSQPGTGGPYNEQFF | TGTGCCAGCAGCCAACCCGGGACAGGGGGCCCCTACAATGAGCAGTTCTTC
- | TRBJ2-3 | - | TRBV11-3 | CASSLDLAVSTDTQYF | TGTGCCAGCAGCTTAGATTTGGCGGTGAGCACAGATACGCAGTATTTT
- | TRBJ2-3 | once | TRBV30 | CAWSANSGEQYF | TGTGCCTGGAGTGCGAACAGCGGCGAGCAGTATTTT
- | TRBJ1-2 | - | TRBV11-2 | CASSFELRYGYTF | TGTGCCAGCAGCTTTGAACTTCGATATGGCTACACCTTC
- | TRBJ1-5 | - | TRBV19 | CASSHPVGGNQPQHF | TGTGCCAGTAGTCATCCCGTCGGGGGCAATCAGCCCCAGCATTTT
TRBD1 | TRBJ1-2 | - | TRBV19 | CASQGVDNGYTF | TGTGCCAGCCAGGGGGTCGACAATGGCTACACCTTC
- | TRBJ1-1 | - | TRBV7-2 | CASSLESQFTEAFF | TGTGCCAGCAGCTTAGAGTCACAGTTCACTGAAGCTTTCTTT
TRBD1 | TRBJ1-6 | - | TRBV6-5 | CASSSGGVGPLHF | TGTGCCAGCAGTTCAGGGGGCGTGGGACCCCTCCACTTT
- | TRBJ1-2 | - | TRBV20-1 | CSATRGRGYTF | TGCAGTGCTACCCGCGGTCGGGGCTACACCTTC
- | TRBJ2-1 | - | TRBV18 | CASSPLGSGVGYNEQFF | TGTGCCAGCTCACCACTGGGGTCAGGGGTAGGCTACAATGAGCAGTTCTTC
TRBD1 | TRBJ2-7 | - | TRBV27 | CASSTGIYEQYF | TGTGCCAGCTCGACAGGGATTTACGAGCAGTACTTC
TRBD2 | TRBJ2-1 | - | TRBV7-3 | CASSLAGGGNNEQFF | TGTGCCAGCAGCTTAGCGGGAGGGGGAAACAATGAGCAGTTCTTC
TRBD1 | TRBJ1-5 | - | TRBV28 | CASSLWHRDRIYQPQHF | TGTGCCAGCAGTTTATGGCACCGGGACAGGATCTATCAGCCCCAGCATTTT
- | TRBJ2-5 | - | TRBV5-1 | CASSLRLAGETQYF | TGCGCCAGCAGCTTGAGGCTAGCCGGGGAGACCCAGTACTTC
- | TRBJ1-6 | - | TRBV4-3 | CASRQLAGTENNSPLHF | TGCGCCAGCAGGCAATTAGCAGGGACTGAGAATAATTCACCCCTCCACTTT
- | TRBJ1-4 | - | TRBV28 | CASSLGEKLFF | TGTGCCAGCAGCCTCGGGGAAAAACTGTTTTTT
TRBD1 | TRBJ1-6 | - | TRBV19 | CASSIIQEGARSPLHF | TGTGCCAGTAGTATTATTCAAGAGGGGGCGAGATCACCCCTCCACTTT
- | TRBJ2-2 | - | TRBV4-3 | CASSPLLVLNTGELFF | TGCGCCAGCAGCCCCCTACTAGTCCTGAACACCGGGGAGCTGTTTTTT
- | TRBJ1-1 | - | TRBV12-3/TRBV12-4 | CASSWAGNTEAFF | TGTGCCAGCAGTTGGGCTGGGAACACTGAAGCTTTCTTT
TRBD1 | TRBJ1-2 | - | TRBV5-1 | CASSFTGTGDGYTF | TGCGCCAGCAGCTTTACCGGGACAGGGGACGGCTACACCTTC
TRBD2 | TRBJ2-1 | - | TRBV18 | CASSPTSGRVRNEQFF | TGTGCCAGCTCACCAACTAGCGGGAGGGTGAGGAATGAGCAGTTCTTC
- | TRBJ1-4 | - | TRBV14 | CASKGIGANEKLFF | TGTGCCAGCAAGGGGATTGGAGCTAATGAAAAACTGTTTTTT
TRBD1 | TRBJ1-5 | - | TRBV19 | CASSIKRTGGSNQPQHF | TGTGCCAGTAGTATAAAAAGGACAGGGGGTTCCAATCAGCCCCAGCATTTT
- | TRBJ1-1 | - | TRBV6-5 | CASSYSEGRSEAFF | TGTGCCAGCAGTTATTCCGAGGGAAGGAGTGAAGCTTTCTTT
TRBD1 | TRBJ2-1 | - | TRBV24-1 | CATSKPGQGAREQFF | TGTGCCACCAGCAAACCGGGACAGGGGGCAAGGGAGCAGTTCTTC
- | TRBJ2-5 | - | TRBV30 | CAWSVGGAETQYF | TGTGCCTGGAGTGTAGGAGGGGCAGAGACCCAGTACTTC
- | TRBJ2-2 | once | TRBV20-1 | CSASQGRANTGELFF | TGCAGTGCTAGTCAGGGTAGGGCGAACACCGGGGAGCTGTTTTTT
TRBD1 | TRBJ1-5 | - | TRBV14 | CASSPTGGQPQHF | TGTGCCAGCAGCCCGACAGGGGGACAGCCCCAGCATTTT
TRBD1 | TRBJ1-3 | - | TRBV24-1 | CATSEGQGVNTIYF | TGTGCCACCAGTGAAGGACAGGGGGTGAACACCATATATTTT
TRBD2 | TRBJ2-3 | - | TRBV5-8 | CASSIGTSDTDTQYF | TGTGCCAGCAGCATCGGGACTAGCGACACAGATACGCAGTATTTT
- | TRBJ2-1 | - | TRBV5-1 | CASSSTYNEQFF | TGCGCCAGCAGCTCCACCTACAATGAGCAGTTCTTC
- | TRBJ2-1 | - | TRBV6-5 | CASSNHQDIEQFF | TGTGCCAGCAGTAACCACCAGGACATTGAGCAGTTCTTC
- | TRBJ2-5 | - | TRBV5-1 | CASSLAARLGETQYF | TGCGCCAGCAGCTTGGCCGCACGCCTCGGAGAGACCCAGTACTTC
- | TRBJ2-1 | - | TRBV7-9 | CASSLSLVFSSYNEQFF | TGTGCCAGCAGCTTAAGTCTAGTCTTTAGCTCCTACAATGAGCAGTTCTTC
- | TRBJ2-3 | - | TRBV9 | CASSLRKDSLPDTQYF | TGTGCCAGCAGCCTCAGGAAGGACTCTCTTCCTGATACGCAGTATTTT
TRBD1 | TRBJ1-1 | - | TRBV15 | CATSRGRGDTEAFF | TGTGCCACCAGCAGAGGCAGGGGGGACACTGAAGCTTTCTTT
TRBD2 | TRBJ2-3 | - | TRBV19 | CASSSSGTRLDTQYF | TGTGCCAGTAGTAGCTCCGGGACTAGATTAGATACGCAGTATTTT
- | TRBJ1-5 | - | TRBV21-1 | CASSVPGVMSNQPQHF | TGTGCCAGCAGCGTTCCAGGGGTAATGAGCAATCAGCCCCAGCATTTT
- | TRBJ1-6 | - | TRBV21-1 | CASSKALRVPYNSPLHF | TGTGCCAGCAGCAAAGCGCTGAGGGTCCCGTATAATTCACCCCTCCACTTT
TRBD2 | TRBJ2-7 | - | TRBV19 | CASSKGGLDYEQYF | TGTGCCAGTAGTAAAGGGGGACTAGATTACGAGCAGTACTTC
TRBD1 | TRBJ1-1 | - | TRBV7-9 | CASSPQTGMNTEAFF | TGTGCCAGCAGCCCGCAGACAGGGATGAACACTGAAGCTTTCTTT
- | TRBJ2-7 | - | TRBV5-8 | CASTQGQSGAYEQYF | TGTGCCAGCACTCAGGGACAGTCGGGGGCCTACGAGCAGTACTTC
TRBD1 | TRBJ2-7 | - | TRBV5-8 | CASSRPGQGTYEQYF | TGTGCCAGCAGCAGACCGGGACAGGGAACCTACGAGCAGTACTTC
TRBD2 | TRBJ2-5 | - | TRBV2 | CASSGPGTSSGETQYF | TGTGCCAGCAGTGGACCCGGGACTAGCAGTGGAGAGACCCAGTACTTC
- | TRBJ1-1 | - | TRBV30 | CAWGPGSTEAFF | TGTGCCTGGGGCCCGGGTTCCACTGAAGCTTTCTTT
TRBD2 | TRBJ2-5 | few | TRBV7-2 | CASSLAGTSGTLRTQYF | TGTGCCAGCAGCTTAGCAGGGACTAGCGGGACCTTGAGGACCCAGTACTTC
- | TRBJ1-2 | - | TRBV28 | CASSPETVNYGYTF | TGTGCCAGCAGTCCGGAGACGGTAAACTATGGCTACACCTTC
TRBD1 | TRBJ1-5 | - | TRBV7-8 | CASRDRGNQPQHF | TGTGCCAGCAGGGACAGGGGAAATCAGCCCCAGCATTTT
TRBD2 | TRBJ2-1 | - | TRBV2 | CASSGRAGAYNEQFF | TGTGCCAGCTCGGGGAGGGCGGGAGCTTACAATGAGCAGTTCTTC
- | TRBJ1-2 | - | TRBV19 | CASSILGGGYTF | TGTGCCAGTAGTATACTAGGGGGTGGCTACACCTTC
- | TRBJ1-2 | once | TRBV3-1/TRBV3-2 | CASSQDEGVYGYTF | TGTGCCAGCAGCCAAGATGAGGGGGTCTATGGCTACACCTTC
TRBD1 | TRBJ2-6 | - | TRBV18 | CASSPFRTGAAGANVLTF | TGTGCCAGCTCACCATTCCGGACAGGGGCTGCTGGGGCCAACGTCCTGACTTTC
- | TRBJ1-5 | - | TRBV18 | CASSPGNQPQHF | TGTGCCAGCTCCCCGGGGAATCAGCCCCAGCATTTT
- | TRBJ2-1 | - | TRBV7-9 | CASSPKFESSYNEQFF | TGTGCCAGCAGCCCCAAATTTGAGAGCTCCTACAATGAGCAGTTCTTC
- | TRBJ1-1 | - | TRBV18 | CASSPAQTNTEAFF | TGTGCCAGCTCACCAGCACAGACGAACACTGAAGCTTTCTTT